These T cell receptor beta chains were read from a single sample in a study of blood T cell repertoires in COVID-19. TCRdb's copy holds only in-frame clones and misses some; the assay was immunoSEQ multiplex PCR. The table includes a few hundred thousand clones, 80% to 90% detected once. The sample taken for sequencing was peripheral blood. The receptors derive from an elderly man with acute or convalescent COVID-19. CDR3s include the opening cysteine and the closing phenylalanine or tryptophan. A D gene is named only where the DNA matches it firmly. Size values are once, few and many counts, or a class for expanded clones, and some rows have none.

j_gene: TRBJ1-5
abundance: once
d_gene: NA
v_gene: TRBV7-9
CDR3aa: CASSLDEVYSNQPQHF
CDR3nt: TGTGCCAGCAGCTTAGATGAGGTTTATAGCAATCAGCCCCAGCATTTT

j_gene: TRBJ1-1
abundance: NA
d_gene: NA
v_gene: TRBV9
CDR3aa: CASSAASPRTVIGTEAFF
CDR3nt: TGTGCCAGCAGCGCCGCCTCACCAAGGACAGTGATCGGGACTGAAGCTTTCTTT

j_gene: TRBJ2-7
abundance: NA
d_gene: TRBD1
v_gene: TRBV13
CDR3aa: CASGYRGPNYEQYF
CDR3nt: TGTGCCAGCGGCTACAGGGGGCCTAACTACGAGCAGTACTTC

j_gene: TRBJ1-2
abundance: NA
d_gene: TRBD1
v_gene: TRBV25-1
CDR3aa: CASSPQGQDYGYTF
CDR3nt: TGTGCCAGCAGTCCCCAGGGACAGGACTATGGCTACACCTTC

j_gene: TRBJ2-7
abundance: NA
d_gene: TRBD2
v_gene: TRBV5-4
CDR3aa: CASSLDAQRDYEQYF
CDR3nt: TGTGCCAGCAGCTTGGACGCCCAGCGGGACTACGAGCAGTACTTC

j_gene: TRBJ1-3
abundance: NA
d_gene: NA
v_gene: TRBV5-1
CDR3aa: CASSLAYGNTIYF
CDR3nt: TGCGCCAGCAGCTTAGCCTATGGAAACACCATATATTTT

j_gene: TRBJ2-2
abundance: NA
d_gene: NA
v_gene: TRBV29-1
CDR3aa: CSVAGGGELFF
CDR3nt: TGCAGCGTTGCCGGGGGCGGGGAGCTGTTTTTT

j_gene: TRBJ1-6
abundance: few
d_gene: NA
v_gene: TRBV15
CDR3aa: CATSRTGSYNSPLHF
CDR3nt: TGTGCCACCAGCAGGACGGGCTCCTATAATTCACCCCTCCACTTT

j_gene: TRBJ2-2
abundance: NA
d_gene: NA
v_gene: TRBV5-1
CDR3aa: CASSLRDINTGELFF
CDR3nt: TGCGCCAGCAGCCTACGGGACATCAACACCGGGGAGCTGTTTTTT

j_gene: TRBJ1-1
abundance: NA
d_gene: NA
v_gene: TRBV7-3
CDR3aa: CASSPLVDTEAFF
CDR3nt: TGTGCCAGCAGCCCGCTAGTGGACACTGAAGCTTTCTTT

j_gene: TRBJ2-1
abundance: NA
d_gene: NA
v_gene: TRBV19
CDR3aa: CASSIGGLADNEQFF
CDR3nt: TGTGCCAGTAGTATTGGGGGGCTAGCGGATAATGAGCAGTTCTTC

j_gene: TRBJ1-1
abundance: NA
d_gene: NA
v_gene: TRBV6-6
CDR3aa: CASSPLRGGEAFF
CDR3nt: TGTGCCAGCAGTCCCCTGCGAGGGGGTGAAGCTTTCTTT

j_gene: TRBJ2-7
abundance: NA
d_gene: TRBD1
v_gene: TRBV6-5
CDR3aa: CASSLKQGVAYEQYF
CDR3nt: TGTGCCAGCAGCCTTAAACAGGGGGTGGCCTACGAGCAGTACTTC

j_gene: TRBJ2-7
abundance: NA
d_gene: TRBD2
v_gene: TRBV7-2
CDR3aa: CASSLAGTSDYEQYF
CDR3nt: TGTGCCAGCAGCTTAGCGGGGACTAGCGACTACGAGCAGTACTTC

j_gene: TRBJ2-1
abundance: NA
d_gene: NA
v_gene: TRBV5-6
CDR3aa: CASSLEVSSVVVFQFF
CDR3nt: TGTGCCAGCAGCTTGGAAGTCTCTTCTGTAGTAGTTTTTCAGTTCTTC

j_gene: TRBJ1-2
abundance: NA
d_gene: TRBD1
v_gene: TRBV10-3
CDR3aa: CAISRDRGNYGYTF
CDR3nt: TGTGCCATCAGTCGGGACAGGGGGAACTATGGCTACACCTTC

j_gene: TRBJ1-1
abundance: once
d_gene: NA
v_gene: TRBV7-9
CDR3aa: CASSPGLQNTEAFF
CDR3nt: TGTGCCAGCTCCCCCGGTCTCCAGAACACTGAAGCTTTCTTT

j_gene: TRBJ2-3
abundance: NA
d_gene: NA
v_gene: TRBV28
CDR3aa: CASSLVVAGDTQYF
CDR3nt: TGTGCCAGCAGTCTGGTTGTTGCAGGGGATACGCAGTATTTT

j_gene: TRBJ1-1
abundance: few
d_gene: NA
v_gene: TRBV11-3
CDR3aa: CASSLDSRVNTEAFF
CDR3nt: TGTGCCAGCAGCTTAGATTCCAGGGTGAACACTGAAGCTTTCTTT

j_gene: TRBJ2-7
abundance: NA
d_gene: TRBD2
v_gene: TRBV28
CDR3aa: CASSRPEGLAGEYEQYF
CDR3nt: TGTGCCAGCAGCCGACCCGAGGGACTAGCGGGAGAATACGAGCAGTACTTC

j_gene: TRBJ1-1
abundance: NA
d_gene: NA
v_gene: TRBV7-8
CDR3aa: CASSPHEVEAFF
CDR3nt: TGTGCCAGCAGCCCCCACGAGGTGGAAGCTTTCTTT

j_gene: TRBJ2-2
abundance: NA
d_gene: TRBD1
v_gene: TRBV28
CDR3aa: CATLTGTGVTGELFF
CDR3nt: TGTGCCACCCTTACCGGGACAGGGGTGACCGGGGAGCTGTTTTTT

j_gene: TRBJ2-7
abundance: NA
d_gene: TRBD2
v_gene: TRBV2
CDR3aa: CASIRTGLAGTYEQYF
CDR3nt: TGTGCCAGCATCCGAACCGGACTAGCGGGGACCTACGAGCAGTACTTC

j_gene: TRBJ1-6
abundance: few
d_gene: TRBD1
v_gene: TRBV18
CDR3aa: CASSQLGQGANNSPLHF
CDR3nt: TGTGCCAGCTCACAACTAGGACAGGGGGCAAACAATTCACCCCTCCACTTT

j_gene: TRBJ1-3
abundance: NA
d_gene: NA
v_gene: TRBV19
CDR3aa: CASTTTGFSGNTIYF
CDR3nt: TGTGCCAGTACTACGACAGGATTCTCTGGAAACACCATATATTTT

j_gene: TRBJ2-1
abundance: NA
d_gene: NA
v_gene: TRBV28
CDR3aa: CASSIPGLNEQFF
CDR3nt: TGTGCCAGCTCAATCCCAGGGTTAAATGAGCAGTTCTTC

j_gene: TRBJ2-7
abundance: NA
d_gene: TRBD1
v_gene: TRBV11-3
CDR3aa: CASSPGTGTSYEQYF
CDR3nt: TGTGCCAGCAGCCCCGGGACAGGGACGTCCTACGAGCAGTACTTC

j_gene: TRBJ2-1
abundance: NA
d_gene: NA
v_gene: TRBV14
CDR3aa: CASSARQFLYNEQFF
CDR3nt: TGTGCCAGCAGCGCCCGACAGTTTTTATACAATGAGCAGTTCTTC

j_gene: TRBJ2-7
abundance: NA
d_gene: NA
v_gene: TRBV10-3
CDR3aa: CAISEDRSTYEQYF
CDR3nt: TGTGCCATCAGTGAAGACAGGAGCACCTACGAGCAGTACTTC

j_gene: TRBJ2-6
abundance: NA
d_gene: NA
v_gene: TRBV7-3
CDR3aa: CASSPWRSGANVLTF
CDR3nt: TGTGCCAGCAGCCCCTGGAGATCCGGGGCCAACGTCCTGACTTTC

j_gene: TRBJ1-2
abundance: NA
d_gene: TRBD1
v_gene: TRBV19
CDR3aa: CASRGQANYGYTF
CDR3nt: TGTGCCAGTAGGGGACAGGCAAACTATGGCTACACCTTC

j_gene: TRBJ2-1
abundance: NA
d_gene: TRBD2
v_gene: TRBV19
CDR3aa: CASSVRGTSGRSSPKNEQFF
CDR3nt: TGTGCCAGTAGTGTGCGCGGGACTAGCGGGAGGTCCTCCCCAAAAAATGAGCAGTTCTTC

j_gene: TRBJ2-1
abundance: once
d_gene: TRBD2
v_gene: TRBV9
CDR3aa: CASSRLAGGLGTYNEQFF
CDR3nt: TGTGCCAGCAGTCGGCTAGCGGGAGGCCTAGGGACCTACAATGAGCAGTTCTTC

j_gene: TRBJ2-2
abundance: NA
d_gene: TRBD2
v_gene: TRBV18
CDR3aa: CASSPGSGRNTGELFF
CDR3nt: TGTGCCAGCTCACCAGGTAGCGGGAGGAACACCGGGGAGCTGTTTTTT

j_gene: TRBJ2-6
abundance: NA
d_gene: NA
v_gene: TRBV5-6
CDR3aa: CASSRTQGTGANVLTF
CDR3nt: TGTGCCAGCAGCCGGACCCAGGGCACTGGGGCCAACGTCCTGACTTTC

j_gene: TRBJ1-6
abundance: NA
d_gene: TRBD1
v_gene: TRBV27
CDR3aa: CASRTGVSPLHF
CDR3nt: TGTGCCAGCCGGACAGGCGTTTCACCCCTCCACTTT

j_gene: TRBJ1-4
abundance: NA
d_gene: NA
v_gene: TRBV18
CDR3aa: CASSLNQRDRAYF
CDR3nt: TGTGCCAGCTCACTCAACCAGAGAGACAGAGCCTATTTT

j_gene: TRBJ2-5
abundance: NA
d_gene: NA
v_gene: TRBV25-1
CDR3aa: CASSEPGDEEGDQYF
CDR3nt: TGTGCCAGCAGTGAACCAGGGGACGAGGAAGGAGACCAGTACTTC

j_gene: TRBJ1-6
abundance: NA
d_gene: NA
v_gene: TRBV7-9
CDR3aa: CASSFSDSPLHF
CDR3nt: TGTGCCAGCAGCTTCTCGGATTCACCCCTCCACTTT

j_gene: TRBJ2-2
abundance: NA
d_gene: NA
v_gene: TRBV7-9
CDR3aa: CASSFSGANTGELFF
CDR3nt: TGTGCCAGCAGCTTTAGCGGCGCGAACACCGGGGAGCTGTTTTTT